This T cell receptor (beta chain) stems from a study of read filtering for tumor transcriptome and immune sequencing. Study results and caveats: Dropping single-read clonotypes raised IR-seq and RNA-seq shared-clonotype correlation.

CDR1 is SGHRS and CDR2 is YFSETQ in the germline V gene. This CDR3 has 15 residues. Deletions cut 4 bases from V and 4 bases from J, with 12 bases between. This library used around 400 ng RNA and molecular barcoded adaptors spanning alpha/delta and beta/gamma chains. TCRdb re-called the reads through MiXCR, storing one row per CDR3 protein. The table has about 39,000 distinct CDR3 sequences, around 15% seen once. This clonotype was observed many times. Antigen: not known. What was sequenced was a population of CD138-negative cells sorted from bone marrow. This clonotype was obtained from a donor at least 40 years old with multiple myeloma. This chain connects TRBV5-1 to TRBJ2-6, with a tentative D call TRBD1 (5 bases). The CDR3 loop reads CASSPRVIGANVLTF. DNA for the CDR3: TGCGCCAGCAGCCCCAGGGTAATCGGGGCCAACGTCCTGACTTTC. The full variable domain, with the rest looked up from reference TRBV5-1 and TRBJ2-6, is KAGVTQTPRYLIKTRGQQVTLSCSPISGHRSVSWYQQTPGQGLQFLFEYFSETQRNKGNFPGRFSGRQFSNSRSEMNVSTLELGDSALYLCASSPRVIGANVLTFGAGSRLTVL.